This TCR beta chain was documented in a study of Graves' ophthalmopathy and Graves' hyperthyroidism (dated by TCRdb to between 2018 and 2020). With regard to the full study: Hyperthyroidism was considered stable if no progression to ophthalmopathy occurred within 18 months of follow-up. In total, 120 to 150 blood samples were TCR-sequenced: 40 to 45 ophthalmopathy, roughly 80 hyperthyroidism and some 17 hyperthyroidism-to-ophthalmopathy patients. In several hyperthyroidism patients, the T-cell repertoires found in thyroid tissue were compared with those found in blood. The study used signatures of the TCR beta repertoire to tell Graves' ophthalmopathy apart from Graves' hyperthyroidism and to predict which patients would progress to ophthalmopathy. After sampling, hyperthyroidism patients received methimazole starting at 30 mg daily, and ophthalmopathy patients received high-dose intravenous methylprednisolone. An independent validation cohort comprised around 19 hyperthyroidism patients and over 15 patients who later progressed from hyperthyroidism to ophthalmopathy. To explore V-J signatures that distinguish ophthalmopathy from hyperthyroidism, a discovery set of more than 90 patients was enrolled, made up of 40 to 45 with ophthalmopathy and fewer than 60 with stable hyperthyroidism.

General findings and caveats noted by the study authors: No statistical method was used to set the sample size in advance, and the investigators knew which group each participant was assigned to. In validation, the model predicted ophthalmopathy progression with about 64% sensitivity and 72% to 80% specificity; roughly eleven predicted patients were CT-confirmed with GO in a median of about 6.1 months. Most expanded thyroid clonotypes with frequency above 0.001 were also detected in blood, suggesting blood repertoires may reflect the thyroid immune response. In cross-validation, the 13-signature model distinguished ophthalmopathy from stable hyperthyroidism with approximately 88% sensitivity and around 81% specificity, and in the test set the corresponding values were 80% and 75%.

The hyperthyroidism patients were 18 to 65 years old and newly diagnosed, with a disease duration of less than 2 months. Patients with other autoimmune diseases, uncontrolled infections, pregnancy or lactation were excluded. Clinical symptoms, serum thyroxine, TRAb, thyroid ultrasound and orbital computed tomography were used for diagnosis. Trizol reagent was used to extract the total RNA, and its quality was then checked on an Agilent 2100 Bioanalyzer. Inclusive of the bounding cysteine and phenylalanine, the CDR3 is 16 residues long. This entry keeps only the CDR3 DNA: 48 bases, framed from base 1. CDR1 and CDR2, looked up from the germline V gene, are SGHVS and FQNEAQ. About this clonotype itself: The specificity of this receptor is unknown. A much larger clone is a single base away; this may be a read error.

For repertoire sequencing, the TCR beta CDR3 regions were amplified from RNA transcripts. The first round was an RT-PCR using HTBI primers with the Qiagen OneStep RT-PCR kit, and this first round was followed by a second-round multiplex PCR, then size selection and purification. Sequencing of the libraries was carried out on an Illumina HiSeq2000 in paired-end mode with 100 bp reads. The authors processed their data as follows. SOAPnuke was used for read processing, and reads with adapters, uncalled bases, a mean Phred below 15, or no exact constant-primer or identifier match were discarded. COPE v1.2.5 was used to merge high-quality paired reads. Each unique nucleotide sequence was defined as a clonotype, and clonotypes were aligned to IMGT TRB V, D and J references with MiTCR v1.1. Analysis was restricted to V-J combinations with a frequency above 0.0001, which covered 99% to 99.2% of repertoires. For each V-J combination, a TCR clonal expansion and chaos score was defined as F50 clonal expansion divided by the chaos observed in the TCRdist matrix. Welch's t-statistics and random forest were used to reduce features to about a dozen V-J combinations, which were fed into a naive Bayes classifier. Thyroid-blood repertoire similarity was quantified with the Morisita-Horn index. TCRdb reprocessed the public reads (quality trimming at Q25 with fastp, clone calling with MiXCR) and kept in-frame beta chains. Rows matching on CDR3 protein sequence are summarized as one entry with the most common DNA and genes. These V and J calls originate from TCRdb's pipeline instead of the authors' own analysis. The table for this sample lists about 600,000 distinct CDR3 sequences; just under 40% of them were counted only once. About 4.6% of the sample goes to the ten largest clones.

Sequenced input: peripheral blood or thyroid tissue (not recorded which). The sequence is built from TRBV7-8 and TRBJ1-1; 8 of the junction bases match TRBD1. The sequence was collected from an adult man with Graves' hyperthyroidism. The encoded CDR3 is CASSKTGVRINTEALF. In nucleotide form, the sequence is TGTGCCAGCAGCAAGACAGGGGTTCGGATCAACACTGAAGCTCTCTTT.